The clone carrying this T cell receptor beta chain has at least ten counts. The sample is drawn from a study of T cells in Graves' hyperthyroidism and ophthalmopathy. Amplification of TCR beta CDR3 regions was performed using RNA transcripts as template. The TCR CDR3 first-round RT-PCR relied on the HTBI primer set. TCRdb analysed the multiplex PCR reads with MiXCR anew, one entry per CDR3 protein. The sample records 75,000 to 100,000 distinct CDR3 sequences, over 50% being singletons. The CDR3 extends over 12 amino acids. The germline V gene has CDR1 LGHNT and CDR2 FRNRAP. The V and J ends lost 9 bases and 5 bases respectively, with 13 bases between them. With a duration under 2 months, the hyperthyroidism was newly diagnosed in patients aged 18 to 65.

The source material was blood. This sequence was found in a woman in her thirties or forties with Graves' hyperthyroidism. The chain uses TRBV12-5 and TRBJ2-5, with D hard to call. This chain's CDR3 is CASQEVGETQYF. The CDR3 DNA is TGTGCTAGCCAAGAGGTCGGTGAGACCCAGTACTTC.